These T cell receptor beta chains were read from a single sample in a study of T cells in Graves' hyperthyroidism and ophthalmopathy. TCRdb reprocessed the multiplex PCR reads with MiXCR, giving one entry per CDR3 protein. The sample yields about 640,000 distinct CDR3 sequences, around 20% seen once. Sequences were obtained from blood. The receptor set was obtained from a man aged 25-40 years with Graves' ophthalmopathy. The CDR3 runs from the conserved cysteine through the conserved F or W. D genes are given only for firm matches. Clone size is not always given. Where it is, it says once, few, many or a class for expanded clones.

TRBJ2-7 | TRBV4-3 | . | few | TGCGCCAGCAGCCAAGTATTCGGGTCCGCCTACGAGCAGTACTTC | CASSQVFGSAYEQYF
TRBJ2-1 | TRBV11-1 | TRBD2 | many | TGTGCCAGCAGCCCCAACACGGGACTAGCGGACAATGAGCAGTTCTTC | CASSPNTGLADNEQFF
TRBJ2-3 | TRBV28 | TRBD2 | . | TGTGCCAGCAGCCACCGACTAGCGGAAACAGATACGCAGTATTTT | CASSHRLAETDTQYF
TRBJ2-1 | TRBV20-1 | TRBD2 | . | TGCAGTGCCAAGACTAGCGGGAGGGCCGGAGCCAATGAGCAGTTCTTC | CSAKTSGRAGANEQFF
TRBJ2-7 | TRBV6-1 | TRBD2 | many | TGTGCCAGCATGCCGGGACTAGGTCCCTACGAGCAGTACTTC | CASMPGLGPYEQYF
TRBJ2-7 | TRBV2 | TRBD2 | many | TGTGCCAGCAGTGAGGCGGGAGAGGTAAACGAGCAGTACTTC | CASSEAGEVNEQYF
TRBJ2-3 | TRBV28 | . | many | TGTGCCAGCAGTGCCCCCGGGGCAGGGAAAACAGATACGCAGTATTTT | CASSAPGAGKTDTQYF
TRBJ2-2 | TRBV5-1 | . | . | TGCGCCAGCAGCTTGGAGCCCCCTGCTAGCGCCCCGAACACCGGGGAGCTGTTTTTT | CASSLEPPASAPNTGELFF
TRBJ2-7 | TRBV5-1 | . | many | TGCGCCAGCAGCTTGGCACAGGCAACCTACGAGCAGTACTTC | CASSLAQATYEQYF
TRBJ2-3 | TRBV12-3/TRBV12-4 | TRBD2 | many | TGTGCCAGCAGTTTAGTTCTAGCGGGGGGCACAGATACGCAGTATTTT | CASSLVLAGGTDTQYF
TRBJ2-2 | TRBV7-2 | . | . | TGTGCCAGCAGCTTAATAGGGGTTACCGGGGAGCTGTTTTTT | CASSLIGVTGELFF
TRBJ2-5 | TRBV6-1 | . | once | TGTGCCAGCAGTGAGGGTCGAAGGGGGGAGACCCAGTACTTC | CASSEGRRGETQYF
TRBJ2-1 | TRBV13 | . | many | TGTGCCAGCAGCTTAGGGGGCAGCCGGGTGGAGTTCTTC | CASSLGGSRVEFF
TRBJ2-7 | TRBV5-1 | TRBD1 | many | TGCGCCAGCACAGGACAGGGGTTGGACGAGCAGTACTTC | CASTGQGLDEQYF
TRBJ2-1 | TRBV7-2 | . | few | TGTGCCAGCAGCATTATAACAGATGAGCAGTTCTTC | CASSIITDEQFF
TRBJ1-1 | TRBV19 | TRBD1 | few | TGTGCCAGTAGTACCCCTAGCCCGAACCGGGGACAGGGAGAACCTGAAGCTTTCTTT | CASSTPSPNRGQGEPEAFF
TRBJ2-7 | TRBV30 | . | . | TGTGCCTGGAGTGTGAAAGCTTACGAGCAGTACTTC | CAWSVKAYEQYF
TRBJ2-1 | TRBV11-1 | TRBD2 | . | TGTGCCAGCAGCCAAGATTCAAGCGGGAGGCGACTGTTCTTC | CASSQDSSGRRLFF
TRBJ2-6 | TRBV5-1 | TRBD2 | . | TGCGCCAGCAGCTTGACTAGCGGCAAATCTGGGGCCAACGTCCTGACTTTC | CASSLTSGKSGANVLTF
TRBJ2-7 | TRBV28 | TRBD2 | many | TGTGCCAGCAGTTTCCATCTAGCGGTACTCTCCTACGAGCAGTACTTC | CASSFHLAVLSYEQYF
TRBJ2-7 | TRBV7-9 | TRBD2 | few | TGTGCCAGCAGCTGGGACGGGGGGGAACCAGGGGATTACGAGCAGTACTTC | CASSWDGGEPGDYEQYF
TRBJ2-7 | TRBV27 | TRBD2 | few | TGTGCCAGCAGCCTTTTAGCGGGGGGAGAATACGAGCAGTACTTC | CASSLLAGGEYEQYF
TRBJ2-5 | TRBV20-1 | TRBD1 | . | TGCAGTGTCCTGCTGGGACAGGGAAAGGCCCAGTACTTC | CSVLLGQGKAQYF
TRBJ2-7 | TRBV10-2 | TRBD2 | few | TGCGCCAGCCGTAGCGGGGCTTCCTACGAGCAGTACTTC | CASRSGASYEQYF
TRBJ2-3 | TRBV5-6 | . | . | TGTGCCAGCAGCCACCGGGACTGGGGGACAGATACGCAGTATTTT | CASSHRDWGTDTQYF
TRBJ2-1 | TRBV4-3 | . | few | TGCGCCAGCAGCCAAGAAACCCACAATGAGCAGTTCTTC | CASSQETHNEQFF
TRBJ2-3 | TRBV7-2 | TRBD1 | few | TGTGCCAGCAGCCCCCCCCCGAGAGGGGGCATAGCAGATACGCAGTATTTT | CASSPPPRGGIADTQYF
TRBJ1-1 | TRBV7-9 | . | . | TGTGCCAGCAGCTGGGGCTCCCCTGAAGCTTTCTTT | CASSWGSPEAFF
TRBJ2-7 | TRBV12-3/TRBV12-4 | TRBD1 | . | TGTGCCAGCAGCAACCGGGACAGGGGGCACAACGAGCAGTACTTC | CASSNRDRGHNEQYF
TRBJ2-7 | TRBV29-1 | . | . | TGCAGCGTATCGACAGACACCTACGAGCAGTACTTC | CSVSTDTYEQYF
TRBJ2-7 | TRBV29-1 | . | few | TGCAGCGTCCTAGGCAGCTACGAGCAGTACTTC | CSVLGSYEQYF
TRBJ2-6 | TRBV7-9 | TRBD2 | . | TGTGCCAGCAGCTTAGTAAGCGGGAGTTCTGGGGCCAACGTCCTGACTTTC | CASSLVSGSSGANVLTF